This is a list of T cell receptor beta chains from one sample in a study of T-cell memory formation after mild COVID-19. Using its own MiXCR run on the 5' RACE reads, TCRdb lists one record per CDR3 protein. The sample holds about 120,000 distinct CDR3 sequences, about a fifth seen once. Sequencing input: PBMCs or a T cell subset sorted from them (not recorded which). The receptors come from a man younger than 35 who had mild COVID-19 (a few samples of this study predate the infection). Cell type and time point are not known. CDR3s include the opening cysteine and the closing phenylalanine or tryptophan. Each record gives: D gene, J gene, clone size, V gene, CDR3 DNA, CDR3 protein. The D gene is left open where the match is weak. Not every row has a clone size; where given, it reads once, few, many or a size class.

.,TRBJ2-2,.,TRBV7-6,TGTGCCAGCAGCTCCGTTAACACCGGGGAGCTGTTTTTT,CASSSVNTGELFF
TRBD1,TRBJ2-5,few,TRBV7-2,TGTGCCAGCAGCTTTCAACCCAGGGGGCAAGAGACCCAGTACTTC,CASSFQPRGQETQYF
.,TRBJ1-2,few,TRBV29-1,TGCAGCGCTGGAACAGGGATTCACTATGGCTACACCTTC,CSAGTGIHYGYTF
TRBD1,TRBJ1-1,.,TRBV4-3,TGCGCCAGCAGCCCACAGGGGAGAAGCACTGAAGCTTTCTTT,CASSPQGRSTEAFF
TRBD1,TRBJ2-6,.,TRBV7-9,TGTGCCAGCAGCGGCCCGGGACAGGGGGTGTTAGGGGCCAACGTCCTGACTTTC,CASSGPGQGVLGANVLTF
.,TRBJ2-7,.,TRBV7-2,TGTGCCAGCAGCTTAACCTCGCGGGGAGTATACGAGCAGTACTTC,CASSLTSRGVYEQYF
.,TRBJ1-1,.,TRBV6-2/TRBV6-3,TGTGCCAGCAGTCCCCTGTTGACACCGAACACTGAAGCTTTCTTT,CASSPLLTPNTEAFF
.,TRBJ1-1,.,TRBV6-6,TGTGCCAGCAGTTGGAGGGGAGGCACTGAAGCTTTCTTT,CASSWRGGTEAFF
.,TRBJ2-7,.,TRBV4-2,TGTGCCAGCAGCCAAGAAGAATACGAGCAGTACTTC,CASSQEEYEQYF
.,TRBJ2-7,few,TRBV7-2,TGTGCCAGCAGCTTAGACGGGTCCCTAGGCTACGAGCAGTACTTC,CASSLDGSLGYEQYF
.,TRBJ1-5,.,TRBV6-5,TGTGCCAGCAGACCGTCAAGAGGAAGCTATAGCAATCAGCCCCAGCATTTT,CASRPSRGSYSNQPQHF
.,TRBJ2-3,.,TRBV28,TGTGCCAGCTCCATTGCTGCGTCTAGCACAGATACGCAGTATTTT,CASSIAASSTDTQYF
TRBD2,TRBJ2-3,.,TRBV7-2,TGTGCCAGCAGCTTACCGACTAGCGGGGGGGTTACAGATACGCAGTATTTT,CASSLPTSGGVTDTQYF
.,TRBJ2-5,few,TRBV9,TGTGCCAGCGCCAAGGGGGGGGACGAGACCCAGTACTTC,CASAKGGDETQYF
.,TRBJ2-3,.,TRBV27,TGTGCCAGCAGTTTGGGTAGGGGCACAGATACGCAGTATTTT,CASSLGRGTDTQYF
.,TRBJ1-3,medium-sized,TRBV10-3,TGTGCCATCATGAGGGATACGACTGGAAACACCATATATTTT,CAIMRDTTGNTIYF
TRBD2,TRBJ2-1,few,TRBV12-3/TRBV12-4,TGTGCCAGCAGTTTATCTAGCGGGGTCTACAATGAGCAGTTCTTC,CASSLSSGVYNEQFF
.,TRBJ1-6,few,TRBV6-5,TGTGCCAGCAGTTACGGTGGCAGCAATTCACCCCTCCACTTT,CASSYGGSNSPLHF
.,TRBJ1-5,.,TRBV5-1,TGCGCCAGCAGATACGGGGAGGGGCCCCAGCATTTT,CASRYGEGPQHF
TRBD1,TRBJ2-3,.,TRBV5-6,TGTGCCAGCAGCCTGTGGGACAGGGGTTCAGATACGCAGTATTTT,CASSLWDRGSDTQYF
.,TRBJ2-1,.,TRBV6-2/TRBV6-3,TGTGCCAGCACCTCTACACGGGGATTTGGGCAGTTCTTC,CASTSTRGFGQFF
.,TRBJ2-1,few,TRBV7-2,TGTGCCAGCAGCTTGGACGCGGGGAGTGTAAATGAGCAGTTCTTC,CASSLDAGSVNEQFF